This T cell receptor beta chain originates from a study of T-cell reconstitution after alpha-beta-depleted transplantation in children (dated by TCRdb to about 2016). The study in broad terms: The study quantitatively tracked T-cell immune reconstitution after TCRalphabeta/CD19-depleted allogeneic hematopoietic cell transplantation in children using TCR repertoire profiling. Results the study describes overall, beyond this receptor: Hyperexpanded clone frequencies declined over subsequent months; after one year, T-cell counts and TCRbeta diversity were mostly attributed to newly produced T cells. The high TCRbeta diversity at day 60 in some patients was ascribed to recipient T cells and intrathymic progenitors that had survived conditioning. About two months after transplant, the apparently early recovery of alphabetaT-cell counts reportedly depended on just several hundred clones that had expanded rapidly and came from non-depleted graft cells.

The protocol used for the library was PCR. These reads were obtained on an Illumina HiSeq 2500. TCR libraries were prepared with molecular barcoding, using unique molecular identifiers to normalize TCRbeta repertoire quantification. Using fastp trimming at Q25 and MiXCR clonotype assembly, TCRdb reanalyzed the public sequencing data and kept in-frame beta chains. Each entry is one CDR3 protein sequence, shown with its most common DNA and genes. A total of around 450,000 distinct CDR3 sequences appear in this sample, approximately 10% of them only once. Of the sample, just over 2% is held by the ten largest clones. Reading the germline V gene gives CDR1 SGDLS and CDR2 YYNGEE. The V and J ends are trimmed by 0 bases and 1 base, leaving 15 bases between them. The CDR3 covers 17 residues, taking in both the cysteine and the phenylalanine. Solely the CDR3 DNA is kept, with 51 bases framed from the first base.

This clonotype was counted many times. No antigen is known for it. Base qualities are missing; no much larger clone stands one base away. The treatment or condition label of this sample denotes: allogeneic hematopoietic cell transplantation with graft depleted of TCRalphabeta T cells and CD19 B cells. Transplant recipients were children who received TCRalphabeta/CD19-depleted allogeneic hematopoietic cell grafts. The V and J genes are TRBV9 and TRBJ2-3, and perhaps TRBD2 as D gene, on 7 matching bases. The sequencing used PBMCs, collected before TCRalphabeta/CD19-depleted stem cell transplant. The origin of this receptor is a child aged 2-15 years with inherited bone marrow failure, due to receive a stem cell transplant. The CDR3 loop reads CASSVEGGILGTDTQYF. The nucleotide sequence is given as TGTGCCAGCAGCGTAGAGGGGGGGATCCTAGGCACAGATACGCAGTATTTT.